A selection of T cell receptor beta chains follows, all from one sample in a study of shared clonotypes between healthy human individuals. Using immunoSEQ multiplex PCR, the repertoire was profiled, and TCRdb retains in-frame clones only, with some absent. The sample consists of about 800,000 clones, approximately 96% of them appearing once. What was sequenced was naive CD8+ T cells sorted from blood. The receptors were sampled from a man aged 25-45 years in good health. Both conserved end residues are part of each CDR3. The order of the fields is J gene, V gene, CDR3 protein.

TRBJ2-7 TRBV4-1 CASSQVPGENSYEQYF
TRBJ2-7 TRBV7-9 CASSLFRHPSYEQYF
TRBJ1-1 TRBV5-6 CASSRKTGSVGAFF
TRBJ2-2 TRBV7-6 CASSLVLGTGELFF
TRBJ2-7 TRBV7-2 CASSIGTGSYEQYF
TRBJ2-7 TRBV29-1 CSVDSGQGTYEQYF
TRBJ2-7 TRBV7-8 CASSFDPAEQYF
TRBJ2-7 TRBV29-1 CSVQQGYEQYF
TRBJ1-1 TRBV6-1 CASRVQGTEAFF
TRBJ2-3 TRBV14 CASSQVRTGTDTQYF
TRBJ2-3 TRBV4-1 CASSQDLGLAGELWNTQYF